This passage covers 20 T cell receptor beta chains from one sample sequenced in a study of OX40 agonist ivuxolimab in advanced cancers. TCRdb's table, derived via immunoSEQ multiplex PCR, lists solely in-frame clones and lacks some. Of roughly 75,000 clones listed, roughly 84% were seen once; the top ten hold 6.5%. Material: CD4+ or CD8+ T cells sorted from blood, obtained in a trial of the OX40 agonist ivuxolimab. These TCRs come from an adult with an advanced solid tumor such as melanoma, head and neck, liver or kidney cancer.

This chain links TRBV27 with TRBJ1-6, with a tentative D call TRBD1 (5 bases). Germline lookup yields CDR1 MNHEY and CDR2 SMNVEV (reference sequence). Trimming took off 2 bases at V and 7 bases at J, with 15 bases between the two ends. This CDR3 has 16 amino acids. CDR3 coding DNA: TGTGCCAGCAGTTTAGGTCCAGGGACTCCAAATTCACCCCTCCACTTT. Translated, it gives CASSLGPGTPNSPLHF.

CDR3 protein: CSVEHPDSYGYTF. In DNA form, the CDR3 reads TGCAGCGTTGAACATCCTGACAGCTATGGCTACACCTTC. This sequence joins TRBV29-1 and TRBJ1-2; D possibly corresponds to TRBD1 (5 bases). This CDR3 is built from 13 residues. CDR1 SQVTM and CDR2 ANQGSEA come from the germline V gene. The ends were cut back, 2 bases at V and 4 bases at J, with 11 bases in the middle.

This chain connects TRBV4-2 to TRBJ1-2; no definite D call. Germline lookup yields CDR1 LGHNA and CDR2 YNFKEQ. V lost 1 base, J lost 8 bases, and 11 bases lay in between. The CDR3 sequence is 13 residues long. The CDR3 is CASSQAPTPGYTF. Here the CDR3 DNA reads TGTGCCAGCAGCCAAGCCCCTACCCCGGGCTACACCTTC.

The chain joins TRBV5-8 to TRBJ2-1, with TRBD1 matching 7 bases. Germline V lookup: CDR1 SGHTS, CDR2 YDEGEE. The CDR3 has 15 residues. Unmatched junction bases numbered 9, after V lost 4 bases and J lost 5 bases. The CDR3 DNA reads TGTGCCAGCAGCGGTAACAGGGGTTGGAACAATGAGCAGTTCTTC. This codes for CASSGNRGWNNEQFF.

The chain carries TRBV30 and TRBJ1-2, with a tentative D call TRBD1 (6 bases). The CDR3 contains 13 residues. Germline CDR1 GTSNPN, CDR2 SVGIG (reference sequence). V lost 2 bases to trimming and J lost 8 bases, with 15 bases between them. For the CDR3, the DNA is TGTGCCTGGAGTCTACCTGGGGGGCAGGGCTACACCTTC. It codes for CAWSLPGGQGYTF. Complete variable domain (other parts from reference TRBV30 and TRBJ1-2): SQTIHQWPATLVQPVGSPLSLECTVEGTSNPNLYWYRQAAGRGLQLLFYSVGIGQISSEVPQNLSASRPQDRQFILSSKKLLLSDSGFYLCAWSLPGGQGYTFGSGTRLTVV.

The V call is TRBV11-2, the J call TRBJ2-2; 11 bases are shared with TRBD2. J was trimmed by 6 bases and V by 5 bases; bases with no gene match: 5. This CDR3 has 15 amino acids. In germline, CDR1 is SGHAT, CDR2 FQNNGV. The CDR3 protein is CASSTSGRRAGELFF. For the CDR3, the DNA is TGTGCCAGCAGCACTAGCGGGAGAAGGGCCGGGGAGCTGTTTTTT.

V gene TRBV7-9 combines with J gene TRBJ2-5, with 7 bases fitting TRBD2. The J segment lost 2 bases and the V segment lost 6 bases, leaving 6 bases of the junction unmatched. This CDR3 contains 14 residues. Germline-derived CDR1 and CDR2 are SEHNR and FQNEAQ (reference sequence). This CDR3 is CASRAREGQETQYF. CDR3 DNA sequence: TGTGCCAGCAGGGCCAGGGAGGGGCAAGAGACCCAGTACTTC.

The chain uses TRBV4-2 and TRBJ1-2; D gene uncertain. Trimming shortened V by 0 bases and J by 2 bases, and 10 bases separated the two germline ends. CDR3 length: 15 residues. The V gene's germline CDR1 is LGHNA and CDR2 YNFKEQ. The CDR3 nucleotides read TGTGCCAGCAGCCAAGATTGGCAGACGAACTATGGCTACACCTTC. Encoded protein: CASSQDWQTNYGYTF.

Comment on this clone: A much more abundant neighbour one base away suggests this may be a read error. The same CDR3 can be traced to other DNA sequences in this sample. This chain connects TRBV6-5 to TRBJ1-1, with D tentatively TRBD1 (5 bases). The germline V gene encodes CDR1 MNHEY and CDR2 SVGAGI. The CDR3 loop spans 13 amino acids. CDR3 protein: CASRLREGTEAFF. The DNA for the CDR3 is TGTGCTAGCAGACTCAGGGAGGGCACTGAAGCTTTCTTT.

This clone occurred once. The gene calls are TRBV5-4 and TRBJ2-7; the D call may be TRBD1 or TRBD2 (6 bases each). CDR3 length: 15 residues. The V gene's germline CDR1 is SGHNT and CDR2 YYREEE (reference sequence). The V end was cut by 4 bases, the J end by 0 bases, with 14 bases between. CDR3 protein: CASSLGGQSSYEQYF. The DNA for the CDR3 is TGTGCCAGCAGCCTAGGGGGGCAGAGCTCCTACGAGCAGTACTTC.

This clone qualifies as medium-sized. This sequence joins TRBV4-1 and TRBJ1-2, with TRBD1 matching over 7 bases. CDR1 is MGHRA and CDR2 is YSYEKL in the germline V gene. The CDR3 has 15 residues. Trimming took 0 bases from V and 4 from J; bases not matched to a gene: 5. CDR3 DNA sequence: TGCGCCAGCAGCCAAGATGAGACAGGGCTCTATGGCTACACCTTC. It translates to CASSQDETGLYGYTF.

The chain employs TRBV30 and TRBJ1-2, with D uncertain. The CDR3 sequence is 12 residues long. With 4 bases removed from V and 8 bases from J, the gap between germline ends came to 14 bases. From germline, CDR1 is GTSNPN and CDR2 SVGIG (reference sequence). The CDR3 protein is CAWTAAVGGYTF. For the CDR3, the DNA is TGTGCCTGGACAGCGGCAGTAGGAGGCTACACCTTC.

This CDR3 reads CASSPDGFYGYTF. In nucleotides, the CDR3 is TGTGCCAGCTCCCCGGACGGGTTCTATGGCTACACCTTC. The chain combines TRBV18 with TRBJ1-2, with D unclear. CDR1 is KGHSH and CDR2 is LQKENI in the germline V gene. The ends were cut back, 6 bases at V and 4 bases at J, with 12 bases in the middle. The CDR3 runs 13 residues.

The chain combines TRBV6-6 with TRBJ1-1; D possibly corresponds to TRBD1 (6 bases). This CDR3 spans 14 amino acids. Trimming removed 5 bases from V and 3 bases from J, with 13 bases in between. The germline CDR1 and CDR2 sequences are MNHNY and SVGAGI (reference sequence). This chain's CDR3 is CASSPDGQYTEAFF. DNA for the CDR3: TGTGCCAGCAGTCCGGACGGACAGTACACTGAAGCTTTCTTT.

The chain couples TRBV6-5 to TRBJ1-5; D may be TRBD1 (6 bases). The CDR3 extends over 16 amino acids. CDR1 is MNHEY, CDR2 SVGAGI, per germline. V was clipped by 4 bases and J by 4 bases, with 17 bases between them. CDR3 nucleotides: TGTGCCAGCAGTTCAGGGGTTGGGGGGGTTAATCAGCCCCAGCATTTT. Translated: CASSSGVGGVNQPQHF.

V and J are TRBV7-2 and TRBJ2-7; D may be TRBD1 (5 bases). Looked up from germline, CDR1 is SGHTA and CDR2 is FQGNSA. This CDR3 comprises 13 residues. V dropped 2 bases and J dropped 4 bases, with 9 bases sitting between them. Written as DNA, the CDR3 is TGTGCCAGCAGCTTAATCCAGGGATACGAGCAGTACTTC. Protein: CASSLIQGYEQYF.

This chain connects TRBV7-6 to TRBJ2-3; the D gene is possibly TRBD2 (6 bases). Looked up from germline, CDR1 is SGHVS and CDR2 is FNYEAQ. There are 14 residues in the CDR3. V was clipped by 3 bases and J by 2 bases, with 9 bases between them. CDR3 sequence reads: CASSFSGATDTQYF. The CDR3 DNA follows: TGTGCCAGCAGCTTTAGCGGAGCCACAGATACGCAGTATTTT.

V is TRBV18 and J is TRBJ1-1; D perhaps matches TRBD1 (6 bases). The V gene lost 3 bases and the J gene lost 1 base, with 15 bases spanning the gap. The CDR3 covers 16 residues. Per germline, CDR1 KGHSH and CDR2 LQKENI. The CDR3 sequence is CASSPYRVGGNTEAFF. The CDR3 nucleotides are TGTGCCAGCTCACCCTACAGGGTTGGAGGGAACACTGAAGCTTTCTTT.

The chain couples TRBV5-8 to TRBJ2-7; 14 positions match TRBD2. Germline V gives CDR1 SGHTS, CDR2 YDEGEE. V lost 7 bases to trimming and J lost 10 bases; unmatched junction nucleotides: 4. This CDR3 region has 12 residues. DNA of the CDR3: TGTGCCAGCTGGACTAGCGGGAGGAAACAGTACTTC. Translating gives CASWTSGRKQYF. Complete variable domain (other parts from reference TRBV5-8 and TRBJ2-7): EAGVTQSPTHLIKTRGQQATLRCSPISGHTSVYWYQQALGLGLQFLLWYDEGEERNRGNFPPRFSGRQFPNYSSELNVNALELEDSALYLCASWTSGRKQYFGPGTRLTVT.

The chain employs TRBV19 and TRBJ1-5; 7 nucleotides align to TRBD1. From germline, CDR1 is LNHDA and CDR2 SQIVND (reference sequence). The CDR3 length is 15 residues. V gave up 3 bases and J gave up 0 bases; unmatched junction bases: 2. CDR3 in amino acids: CASSMGQTSNQPQHF. In DNA, the CDR3 is TGTGCCAGTAGTATGGGACAGACTAGCAATCAGCCCCAGCATTTT.